Listed here is a single T cell receptor (beta chain). Its antigen is still unknown. TCR cDNA, made by 5'RACE template switching, carried an added universal primer site and UMIs. TCRdb re-derived calls from the 5' RACE reads in MiXCR, one entry per CDR3 protein. There are 500,000 to 650,000 distinct CDR3 sequences in the sample; 12% occur only once, and about 16% lies in the top ten. These data are taken from a study of T cells after yellow fever vaccination. Study results and limitations: Bulk-population clonotypes that are abundant could appear as contaminants in FACS-sorted repertoires. Among primary-vaccination clones, most reappeared after the booster, at around 97% for CD4 and around 90% for CD8.

The receptor was isolated from a man aged 25 to 40 who received the YFV17D yellow fever vaccine. Sequencing was performed on PBMCs, taken on the day of the yellow fever booster vaccination.

The CDR3 sequence: CAWRKKTSGTGEQYF. CDR3 bases: TGTGCCTGGAGGAAAAAGACTAGCGGGACGGGAGAGCAGTACTTC. This chain connects TRBV30 to TRBJ2-7; the match to TRBD2 covers 11 bases. V shed 3 bases, J shed 7 bases, and the junction held 11 bases outside the gene matches. Germline CDR1 and CDR2: GTSNPN and SVGIG (reference sequence). CDR3 size: 15 residues.